Presented here are 13 T cell receptor beta chains from one specimen sequenced in a study of T cell repertoires in cytomegalovirus infection. Using its own MiXCR run on the reads, TCRdb lists one record per CDR3 protein. The sample has around 170,000 distinct CDR3 sequences, roughly 14% seen once. The sequenced sample consisted of PBMCs. Source of these receptors: a human donor in good health (CMV status not recorded). Some clones in this sample may be carry-over from other donors' samples.

This clonotype was detected many times. This rearrangement joins TRBV7-6 to TRBJ2-1, with D uncertain. This CDR3 is 17 amino acids long. V lost 1 base and J 0 bases, leaving 13 bases between the germline ends. Germline lookup yields CDR1 SGHVS and CDR2 FNYEAQ. The CDR3 is CASSLDTRASSYNEQFF. The CDR3 DNA sequence: TGTGCCAGCAGCTTAGACACCCGAGCCAGCTCCTACAATGAGCAGTTCTTC.

This sequence joins TRBV7-6 and TRBJ2-2; D call uncertain. The CDR3 runs 12 residues. The V and J ends lost 5 bases and 8 bases respectively, with 9 bases between them. CDR1 is SGHVS and CDR2 is FNYEAQ in the germline V gene. The CDR3 here is CASSPPTGELFF. The CDR3 region has the DNA TGTGCCAGCAGCCCGCCCACTGGGGAGCTGTTTTTT.

In this sample, this clonotype turned up many times. The rearrangement joins TRBV7-2 to TRBJ2-4; tentative D call: TRBD2 (6 bases). The CDR3 consists of 13 residues. CDR1 SGHTA and CDR2 FQGNSA come from the germline V gene. Trimming left V 5 bases short and J 8 bases short, with 13 bases between. CDR3 nucleotide sequence: TGTGCCAGCAGCCCCCTGCGGGGTTACATTCAGTACTTC. It is translated as CASSPLRGYIQYF.

The chain is built from TRBV6-2 or TRBV6-3 and TRBJ2-7; D is undetermined. The CDR3 has 14 amino acids. Trimming pared 7 bases from V and 0 bases from J, leaving 13 bases between. Germline CDR1 is MNHEY and CDR2 is SVGEGT. This CDR3 reads CASTEPAYSYEQYF. The DNA of the CDR3 is TGTGCCAGCACTGAGCCAGCGTACTCCTACGAGCAGTACTTC.

The rearrangement uses TRBV12-5 and TRBJ2-5; maybe TRBD2 (6 bases). From germline, CDR1 is LGHNT and CDR2 FRNRAP. V lost 1 base and J lost 2, with 14 bases in between. CDR3 length: 16 amino acids. Here the CDR3 reads CASGLGPPAGQETQYF. CDR3 bases: TGTGCTAGTGGTTTGGGCCCCCCAGCGGGTCAAGAGACCCAGTACTTC.

This clonotype was seen at least ten times. The V and J genes are TRBV7-9 and TRBJ2-5, with TRBD2 as a possible D gene (5 bases). In germline, CDR1 is SEHNR, CDR2 FQNEAQ (reference sequence). The CDR3 contains 14 residues. V was cut by 0 bases and J by 7 bases, with 12 bases left in between. The CDR3 region is CASSLALDGGTQYF. The DNA for the CDR3 is TGTGCCAGCAGCTTAGCGCTTGACGGAGGGACCCAGTACTTC.

CDR3: CASRRVKNGYTF. The CDR3 DNA is TGTGCCAGTCGGAGGGTGAAAAATGGCTACACCTTC. V and J are TRBV5-6 and TRBJ1-2; D remains ambiguous. V lost 8 bases and J 6 bases, leaving 14 bases between the germline ends. The V gene's germline CDR1 is SGHDT and CDR2 YYEEEE. This CDR3 contains 12 residues.

The V gene is TRBV7-9, the J gene TRBJ2-1; 7 bases fit TRBD2. The trim removed 3 bases at V and 13 bases at J, leaving 3 bases unmatched. This CDR3 contains 11 residues. Germline loops: CDR1 SEHNR, CDR2 FQNEAQ (reference sequence). CDR3 bases: TGTGCCAGCAGCTTCGAGCGGGGCCAGTTCTTC. Residues: CASSFERGQFF.

This clonotype was observed at least ten times. This chain uses TRBV7-3 with TRBJ1-1; the D is unclear. The ends were cut back, 3 bases at V and 1 base at J, with 6 bases in the middle. The length of the CDR3 is 13 residues. Germline CDR1 is SGHTA and CDR2 is FQGTGA. CDR3 residues: CASSLWGNTEAFF. The CDR3, as DNA: TGTGCCAGCAGCTTGTGGGGGAACACTGAAGCTTTCTTT.

This clonotype was seen repeatedly, ten times or more. This sequence joins TRBV7-3 and TRBJ2-3; D gene unclear. In germline, CDR1 is SGHTA, CDR2 FQGTGA. The V end was cut by 3 bases, the J end by 2 bases, with 6 bases between. The CDR3 length is 13 residues. CDR3 in amino acids: CASSLGITDTQYF. The CDR3 nucleotides are TGTGCCAGCAGCTTGGGTATCACAGATACGCAGTATTTT.

The rearrangement uses TRBV5-1 and TRBJ1-1; the D is unclear. CDR3 length: 17 amino acids. CDR1 is SGHRS, CDR2 YFSETQ, per germline. V gave up 3 bases and J gave up 1 base, with 19 bases separating them. CDR3 sequence: CASSSINPKLGNTEAFF. The CDR3 bases are TGCGCCAGCAGCTCGATTAACCCCAAGCTGGGGAACACTGAAGCTTTCTTT.

This chain joins TRBV28 and TRBJ2-7; 9 bases are shared with TRBD1. Trimming took 7 bases from V and 3 from J; bases not matched to a gene: 10. This CDR3 is built from 15 residues. Germline V gene lookup returns CDR1 MDHEN and CDR2 SYDVKM. Here the CDR3 reads CASNGGQGADYEQYF. The CDR3 DNA reads TGTGCCAGCAATGGGGGACAGGGTGCTGACTACGAGCAGTACTTC.

V and J are TRBV15 and TRBJ1-4; D might be TRBD1 (5 bases). The V gene's germline CDR1 is LNHNV and CDR2 YYDKDF (reference sequence). The V and J ends lost 1 base and 1 base respectively, with 10 bases between them. The CDR3 contains 16 residues. The CDR3 DNA sequence: TGTGCCACCAGCAGAGGGGCAGGGCTAACTAATGAAAAACTGTTTTTT. Translation: CATSRGAGLTNEKLFF. The complete variable domain, with remaining parts taken from reference TRBV15 and TRBJ1-4, reads DAMVIQNPRYQVTQFGKPVTLSCSQTLNHNVMYWYQQKSSQAPKLLFHYYDKDFNNEADTPDNFQSRRPNTSFCFLDIRSPGLGDTAMYLCATSRGAGLTNEKLFFGSGTQLSVL.